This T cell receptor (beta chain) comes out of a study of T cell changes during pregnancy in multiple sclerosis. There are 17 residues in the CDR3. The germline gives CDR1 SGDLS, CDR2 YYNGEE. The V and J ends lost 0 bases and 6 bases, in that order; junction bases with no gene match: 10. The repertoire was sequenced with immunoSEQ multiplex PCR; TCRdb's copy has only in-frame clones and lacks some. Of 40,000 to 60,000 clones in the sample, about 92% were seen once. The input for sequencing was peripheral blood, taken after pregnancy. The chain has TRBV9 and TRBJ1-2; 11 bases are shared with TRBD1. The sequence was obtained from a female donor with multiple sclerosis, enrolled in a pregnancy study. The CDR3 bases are TGTGCCAGCAGCGTAGCTAGCCGGGGACAGGGGGTTGATGGCTACACCTTC. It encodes CASSVASRGQGVDGYTF.